This TCR beta chain was recorded in a study of shared clonotypes between healthy human individuals. Several immunoSEQ 96-well plates shared each subset's DNA, each plate a replicate. Only in-frame clones appear in the TCRdb table, and some are missing; sequencing was by immunoSEQ multiplex PCR. The data show about 2 million clones, approximately 95% seen once. V was clipped by 9 bases and J by 5 bases; unmatched bases: 12. Germline CDR1 reads MNHEY; CDR2 reads SVGAGI. The CDR3 runs to 14 residues. The V call is TRBV6-5, the J call TRBJ1-1, with 7 bases that match TRBD1. This sequence originates from a man aged 18 to 35 in good health. Source material: naive CD4+ T cells sorted from blood. Stated subset: CD45RA+ positively selected. This CDR3 reads CASQLTGVGTEAFF. CDR3 nucleotide sequence: TGTGCCAGTCAACTTACAGGGGTGGGAACTGAAGCTTTCTTT.